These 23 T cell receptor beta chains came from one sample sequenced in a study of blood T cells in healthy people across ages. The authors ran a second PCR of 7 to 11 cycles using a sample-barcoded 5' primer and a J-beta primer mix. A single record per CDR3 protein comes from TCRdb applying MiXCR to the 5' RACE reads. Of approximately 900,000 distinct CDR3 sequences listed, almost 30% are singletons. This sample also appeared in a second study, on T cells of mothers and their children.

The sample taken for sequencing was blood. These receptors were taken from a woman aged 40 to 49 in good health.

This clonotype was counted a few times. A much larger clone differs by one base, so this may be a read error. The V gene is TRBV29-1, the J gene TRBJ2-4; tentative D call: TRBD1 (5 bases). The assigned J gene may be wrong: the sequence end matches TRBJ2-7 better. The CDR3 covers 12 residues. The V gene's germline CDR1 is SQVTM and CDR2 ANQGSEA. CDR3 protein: CSGEPGQGEQYF. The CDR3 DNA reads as TGCAGCGGTGAGCCAGGGCAGGGCGAGCAGTACTTC.

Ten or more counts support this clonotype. The CDR3 region has the DNA TGTGCCAGCAGTGTATTACAGGGGGAGAACTATGGCTACACCTTC. Translating gives CASSVLQGENYGYTF. The chain recombines TRBV28 with TRBJ1-2; 8 bases map to TRBD1. Germline CDR1 and CDR2: MDHEN and SYDVKM. The CDR3 sequence is 15 residues long. Trimming at V came to 5 bases and at J to 2 bases, leaving 7 bases not matched to a gene.

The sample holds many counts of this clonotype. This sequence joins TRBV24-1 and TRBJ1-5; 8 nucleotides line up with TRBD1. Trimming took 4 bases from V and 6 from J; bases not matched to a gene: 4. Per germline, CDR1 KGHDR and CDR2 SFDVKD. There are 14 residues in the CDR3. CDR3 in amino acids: CATSETGGGQPQHF. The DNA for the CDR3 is TGTGCCACCAGTGAAACAGGGGGGGGTCAGCCCCAGCATTTT.

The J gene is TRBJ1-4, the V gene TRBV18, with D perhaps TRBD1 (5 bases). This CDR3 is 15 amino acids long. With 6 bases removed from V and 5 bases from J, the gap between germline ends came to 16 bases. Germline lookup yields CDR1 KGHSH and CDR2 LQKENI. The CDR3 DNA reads TGTGCCAGCTCTGCTAAATGGGACGCCAATGAAAAACTGTTTTTT. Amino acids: CASSAKWDANEKLFF.

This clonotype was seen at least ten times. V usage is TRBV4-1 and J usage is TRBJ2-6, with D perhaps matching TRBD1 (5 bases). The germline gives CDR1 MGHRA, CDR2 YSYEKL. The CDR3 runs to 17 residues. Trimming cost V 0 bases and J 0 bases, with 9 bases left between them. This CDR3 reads CASSQDYQGSGANVLTF. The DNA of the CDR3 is TGCGCCAGCAGCCAAGATTACCAGGGCTCTGGGGCCAACGTCCTGACTTTC.

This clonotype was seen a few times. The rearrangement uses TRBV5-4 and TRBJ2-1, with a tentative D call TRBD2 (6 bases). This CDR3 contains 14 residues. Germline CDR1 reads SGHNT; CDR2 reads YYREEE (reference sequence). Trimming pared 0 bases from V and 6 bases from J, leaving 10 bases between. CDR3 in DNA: TGTGCCAGCAGCTTGGGGGGACTTCCCAATGAGCAGTTCTTC. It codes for CASSLGGLPNEQFF.

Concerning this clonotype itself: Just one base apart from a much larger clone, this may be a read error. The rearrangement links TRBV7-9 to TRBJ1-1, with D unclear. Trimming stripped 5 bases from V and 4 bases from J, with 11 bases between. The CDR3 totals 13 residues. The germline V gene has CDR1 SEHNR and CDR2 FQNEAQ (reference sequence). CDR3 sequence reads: CASSDEWFTEAFF. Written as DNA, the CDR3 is TGTGCCAGCAGCGATGAGTGGTTCACTGAAGCTTTCTTT.

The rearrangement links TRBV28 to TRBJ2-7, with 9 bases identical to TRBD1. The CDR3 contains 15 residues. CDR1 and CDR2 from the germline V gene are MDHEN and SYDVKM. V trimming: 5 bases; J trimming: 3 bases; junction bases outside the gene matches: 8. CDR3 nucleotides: TGTGCCAGCAGTGGGGGACAGGGAGATATCTACGAGCAGTACTTC. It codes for CASSGGQGDIYEQYF.

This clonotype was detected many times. The CDR3 reads CASSLGSGGVYNEQFF. Written as DNA, the CDR3 is TGCGCCAGCAGCTTGGGTAGCGGAGGGGTGTACAATGAGCAGTTCTTC. V and J are TRBV5-1 and TRBJ2-1; D might be TRBD2 (6 bases). With 0 bases removed from V and 4 bases from J, the gap between germline ends came to 14 bases. Germline V gene data show CDR1 as SGHRS and CDR2 as YFSETQ. The CDR3 is made up of 16 amino acids.

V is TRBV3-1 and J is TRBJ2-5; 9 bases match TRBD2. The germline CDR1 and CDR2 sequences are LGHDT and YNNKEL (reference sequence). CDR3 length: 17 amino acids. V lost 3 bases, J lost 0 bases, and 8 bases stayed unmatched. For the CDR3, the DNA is TGTGCCAGCAGCCACCTTAGCGGGGGATCGAACCAAGAGACCCAGTACTTC. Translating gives CASSHLSGGSNQETQYF.

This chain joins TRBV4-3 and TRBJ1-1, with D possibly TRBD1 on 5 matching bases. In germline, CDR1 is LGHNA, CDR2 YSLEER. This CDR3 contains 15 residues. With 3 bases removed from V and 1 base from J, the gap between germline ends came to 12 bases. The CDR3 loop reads CASSHRPGGNTEAFF. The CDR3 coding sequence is TGCGCCAGCAGCCACCGTCCCGGGGGGAACACTGAAGCTTTCTTT.

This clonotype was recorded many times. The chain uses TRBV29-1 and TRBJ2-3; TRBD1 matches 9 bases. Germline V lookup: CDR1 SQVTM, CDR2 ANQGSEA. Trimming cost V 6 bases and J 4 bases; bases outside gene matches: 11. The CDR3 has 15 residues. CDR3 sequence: CSVSPTGQGSDTQYF. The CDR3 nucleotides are TGCAGCGTGAGCCCTACGGGACAGGGCTCAGATACGCAGTATTTT.

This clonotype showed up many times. As DNA, the CDR3 is TGTGCCAGCAGCTTAGATGGGCTCGACGGGGAGACCCAGTACTTC. Its translation: CASSLDGLDGETQYF. The V and J genes are TRBV7-2 and TRBJ2-5; D uncertain. V shed 1 base and J shed 5 bases, with 14 bases lying between them. The CDR3 runs to 15 residues. Germline-derived CDR1 and CDR2 are SGHTA and FQGNSA.

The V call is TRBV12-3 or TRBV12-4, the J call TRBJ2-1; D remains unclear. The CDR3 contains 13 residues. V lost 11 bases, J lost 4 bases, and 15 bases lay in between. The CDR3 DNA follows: TGTGCCGGCTGGGTCCATAAATACAATGAGCAGTTCTTC. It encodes CAGWVHKYNEQFF.

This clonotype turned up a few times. CDR3 sequence: CASSHSPSTGTNEKLFF. CDR3 sequence (DNA): TGCGCCAGCAGCCATTCTCCATCGACAGGGACTAATGAAAAACTGTTTTTT. The chain joins TRBV4-3 to TRBJ1-4; 7 bases fit TRBD1. This CDR3 contains 17 residues. V lost 3 bases and J lost 2; bases outside the gene matches: 9. CDR1 and CDR2 from the germline V gene are LGHNA and YSLEER.

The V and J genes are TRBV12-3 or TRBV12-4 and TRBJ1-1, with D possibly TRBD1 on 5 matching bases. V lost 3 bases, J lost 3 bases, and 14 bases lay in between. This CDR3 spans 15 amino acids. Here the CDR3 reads CASSFGEGVDTEAFF. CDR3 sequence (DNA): TGTGCCAGCAGTTTTGGGGAAGGGGTTGACACTGAAGCTTTCTTT.

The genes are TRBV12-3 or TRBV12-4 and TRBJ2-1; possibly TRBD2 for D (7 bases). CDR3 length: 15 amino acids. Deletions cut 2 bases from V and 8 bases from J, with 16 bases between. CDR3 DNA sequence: TGTGCCAGCAGTTTAAGTGGGGGAGGGGGGTATGAGCAGTTCTTC. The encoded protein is CASSLSGGGGYEQFF.

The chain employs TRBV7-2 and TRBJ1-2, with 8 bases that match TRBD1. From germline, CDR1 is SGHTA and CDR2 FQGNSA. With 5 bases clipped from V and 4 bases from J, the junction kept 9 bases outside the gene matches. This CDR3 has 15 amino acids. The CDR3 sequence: CASSTRTGTGYGYTF. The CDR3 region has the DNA TGTGCCAGCAGCACCCGGACAGGGACGGGCTATGGCTACACCTTC.

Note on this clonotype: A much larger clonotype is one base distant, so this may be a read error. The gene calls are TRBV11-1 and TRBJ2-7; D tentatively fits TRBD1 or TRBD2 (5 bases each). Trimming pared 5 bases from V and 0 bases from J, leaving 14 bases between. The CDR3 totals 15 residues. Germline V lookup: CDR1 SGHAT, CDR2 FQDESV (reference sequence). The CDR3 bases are TGTGCCAGCAGCCGCCCCGGGGCGAGCTCCTACGAGCAGTACTTC. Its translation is CASSRPGASSYEQYF.

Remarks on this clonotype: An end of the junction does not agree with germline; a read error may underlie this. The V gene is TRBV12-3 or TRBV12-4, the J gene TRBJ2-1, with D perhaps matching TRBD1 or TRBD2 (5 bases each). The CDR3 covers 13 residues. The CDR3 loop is CASRGTTYNERFF. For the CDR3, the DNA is TGTGCCAGCAGGGGGACCACTTACAATGAGCGGTTCTTC.

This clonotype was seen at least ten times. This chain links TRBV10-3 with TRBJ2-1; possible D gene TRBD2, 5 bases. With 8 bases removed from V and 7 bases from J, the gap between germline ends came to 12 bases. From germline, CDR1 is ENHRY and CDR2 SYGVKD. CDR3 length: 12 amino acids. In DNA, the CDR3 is TGTGCCATCGCCACTGAGGGAAATGAGCAGTTCTTC. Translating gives CAIATEGNEQFF.

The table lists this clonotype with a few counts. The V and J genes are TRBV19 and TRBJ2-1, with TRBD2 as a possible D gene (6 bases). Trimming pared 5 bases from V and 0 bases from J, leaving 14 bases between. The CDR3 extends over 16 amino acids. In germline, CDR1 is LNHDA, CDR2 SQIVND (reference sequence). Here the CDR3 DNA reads TGTGCCAGTAGTTCGGGATGGCGGGACTCCTACAATGAGCAGTTCTTC. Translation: CASSSGWRDSYNEQFF.

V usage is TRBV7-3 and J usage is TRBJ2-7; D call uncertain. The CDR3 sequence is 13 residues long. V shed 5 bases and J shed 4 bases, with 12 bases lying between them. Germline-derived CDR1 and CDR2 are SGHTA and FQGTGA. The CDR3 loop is CASSAQDGYEQYF. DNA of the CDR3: TGTGCCAGCAGCGCCCAGGACGGTTACGAGCAGTACTTC.